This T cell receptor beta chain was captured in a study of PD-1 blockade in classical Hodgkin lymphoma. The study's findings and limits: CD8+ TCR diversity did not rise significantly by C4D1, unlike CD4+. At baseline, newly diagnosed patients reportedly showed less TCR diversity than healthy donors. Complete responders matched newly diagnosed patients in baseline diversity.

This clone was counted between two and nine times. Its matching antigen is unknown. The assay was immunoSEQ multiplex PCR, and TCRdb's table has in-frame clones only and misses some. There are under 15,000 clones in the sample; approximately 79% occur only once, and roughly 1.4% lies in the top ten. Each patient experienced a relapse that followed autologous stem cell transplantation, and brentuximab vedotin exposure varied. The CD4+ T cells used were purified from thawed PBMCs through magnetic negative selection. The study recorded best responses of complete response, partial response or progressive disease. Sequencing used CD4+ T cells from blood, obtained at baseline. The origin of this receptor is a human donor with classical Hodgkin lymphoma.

CDR3 sequence: CASRYYTAPLHF. CDR3 in DNA: TGTGCCAGCAGATACTACACCGCACCCCTCCACTTT. The J gene is TRBJ1-6, the V gene TRBV2; D not certain. The CDR3 consists of 12 residues. Trimming left V 6 bases short and J 11 bases short, with 11 bases between. Per germline, CDR1 SNHLY and CDR2 FYNNEI.